What follows are 26 T cell receptor beta chains derived from one specimen sequenced in a study of T cell changes during pregnancy in multiple sclerosis. Sequenced by immunoSEQ multiplex PCR; TCRdb stores in-frame clones only, minus some. The data contain roughly 75,000 clones, approximately 92% of them singletons. The sample in question was peripheral blood, obtained in the third trimester of pregnancy. These receptor sequences come from a female donor in good health, enrolled as a control in a pregnancy study.

The chain links TRBV23-1 to TRBJ1-1, with 7 bases that match TRBD1. TRBV23-1 is marked as an open reading frame, function uncertain. The CDR3 is made up of 14 amino acids. V lost 6 bases to trimming and J lost 1 base; unmatched junction nucleotides: 5. This CDR3 reads CASSTGAWNTEAFF. Written as DNA, the CDR3 is TGCGCCAGCAGCACAGGGGCGTGGAACACTGAAGCTTTCTTT.

J is TRBJ2-1 and V is TRBV11-2; 9 nucleotides align to TRBD2. Germline V gene lookup returns CDR1 SGHAT and CDR2 FQNNGV. The CDR3 contains 16 residues. J was trimmed by 7 bases and V by 2 bases; bases with no gene match: 9. For the CDR3, the DNA is TGTGCCAGCAGCTTACTCCCTAGCGGGAAAAGAAATGAGCAGTTCTTC. As protein: CASSLLPSGKRNEQFF. Full variable domain (rest looked up from reference TRBV11-2 and TRBJ2-1): EAGVAQSPRYKIIEKRQSVAFWCNPISGHATLYWYQQILGQGPKLLIQFQNNGVVDDSQLPKDRFSAERLKGVDSTLKIQPAKLEDSAVYLCASSLLPSGKRNEQFFGPGTRLTVL.

This chain connects TRBV5-1 to TRBJ2-1; D possibly corresponds to TRBD1 (6 bases). V lost 2 bases, J lost 10 bases, and 13 bases lay in between. The CDR3 is 13 amino acids. Germline V lookup: CDR1 SGHRS, CDR2 YFSETQ. The CDR3 sequence is CASSLGGGQEQFF. The CDR3 DNA sequence: TGCGCCAGCAGCTTAGGCGGCGGACAGGAGCAGTTCTTC.

The gene calls are TRBV10-1 and TRBJ2-3; 10 bases agree with TRBD2. The CDR3 has 15 residues. J was trimmed by 3 bases and V by 4 bases; bases with no gene match: 4. Germline V gives CDR1 WNHNN, CDR2 SYGVQD (reference sequence). The CDR3 sequence is CASSASSGGTDTQYF. The CDR3 DNA reads TGCGCCAGCAGTGCTTCTAGCGGGGGAACAGATACGCAGTATTTT.

The table lists this clone with a count of one. The chain has TRBV11-2 and TRBJ2-5, with D tentatively TRBD1 (6 bases). Trimming took off 1 base at V and 5 bases at J, with 11 bases between the two ends. Germline-derived CDR1 and CDR2 are SGHAT and FQNNGV. This CDR3 is 14 amino acids long. CDR3 loop: CASSLGPRGETQYF. CDR3 coding DNA: TGTGCCAGCAGCTTAGGTCCCAGGGGTGAGACCCAGTACTTC.

This chain joins TRBV27 and TRBJ2-3, with a weak D call TRBD1 (6 bases). CDR1 and CDR2 from the germline V gene are MNHEY and SMNVEV (reference sequence). This CDR3 has 14 residues. Deletions cut 5 bases from V and 6 bases from J, with 15 bases between. The CDR3 loop reads CASSNPTGTDTQYF. For the CDR3, the DNA is TGTGCCAGCAGTAACCCAACAGGGACGGATACGCAGTATTTT.

The chain employs TRBV11-1 and TRBJ2-3; 10 nucleotides line up with TRBD2. Germline CDR1 SGHAT, CDR2 FQDESV (reference sequence). The CDR3 runs to 15 residues. Trimming cost V 3 bases and J 3 bases; bases outside gene matches: 3. CDR3: CASSLRSGGTDTQYF. The CDR3, as DNA: TGTGCCAGCAGCTTGCGTAGCGGGGGGACAGATACGCAGTATTTT.

This chain connects TRBV28 to TRBJ2-7; a possible D gene is TRBD2 (5 bases). Germline values: CDR1 MDHEN, CDR2 SYDVKM. Trimming pared 3 bases from V and 3 bases from J, leaving 6 bases between. The CDR3 extends over 12 amino acids. CDR3 loop: CASSLDFYEQYF. CDR3 bases: TGTGCCAGCAGTTTGGACTTCTACGAGCAGTACTTC.

The chain combines TRBV2 with TRBJ1-1; TRBD1 agrees at 7 bases. This CDR3 spans 12 amino acids. Germline V CDR1 and CDR2: SNHLY, FYNNEI. V shed 5 bases and J 5 bases; nucleotides not matched to a gene: 2. The CDR3 bases are TGTGCCAGCAGTTCCAGGGGGACTGAAGCTTTCTTT. This translates into CASSSRGTEAFF.

The chain joins TRBV2 to TRBJ2-1, with 11 bases aligning to TRBD1. Germline V gene sequence: CDR1 SNHLY, CDR2 FYNNEI. Trimming cost V 7 bases and J 4 bases; bases outside gene matches: 6. The CDR3 totals 15 residues. The CDR3 is CASIGQGAGYNEQFF. CDR3 nucleotide sequence: TGTGCCAGCATCGGACAGGGGGCGGGTTACAATGAGCAGTTCTTC.

V is TRBV15 and J is TRBJ2-1, with D possibly matching TRBD1 (6 bases). CDR1 and CDR2 (germline): LNHNV, YYDKDF (reference sequence). The CDR3 is 15 residues long. V lost 3 bases, J lost 6 bases, and 15 bases lay in between. This CDR3 is CATSRDSLRVNEQFF. The CDR3 DNA is TGTGCCACCAGCAGGGACAGCTTAAGGGTCAATGAGCAGTTCTTC.

The chain joins TRBV7-9 to TRBJ1-1; a possible D gene is TRBD1 (5 bases). Germline loops: CDR1 SEHNR, CDR2 FQNEAQ (reference sequence). This CDR3 contains 14 residues. V was cut by 1 base and J by 8 bases, with 14 bases left in between. The CDR3: CASSLDWGLMEAFF. The CDR3 DNA reads as TGTGCCAGCAGCTTAGATTGGGGCCTTATGGAAGCTTTCTTT.

J is TRBJ1-4 and V is TRBV6-5, with 7 nucleotides matching TRBD1. V gave up 4 bases and J gave up 4 bases; unmatched junction bases: 6. The CDR3 loop spans 15 amino acids. Germline CDR1 MNHEY, CDR2 SVGAGI. The CDR3 sequence: CASSWRGPHNEKLFF. The CDR3 DNA follows: TGTGCCAGCAGTTGGAGGGGGCCTCATAATGAAAAACTGTTTTTT.

This clone was detected a few times. V and J are TRBV21-1 and TRBJ2-7; the table's D call of TRBD1 was not tested on the DNA. TRBV21-1 is assigned pseudogene status. The CDR3 is 15 residues long. The CDR3 DNA is TGTGCCAGCAGCAACCGGACAGGGCAGGACTACGAGCAGTACTTC. Protein product: CASSNRTGQDYEQYF.

This clone was detected once. This chain links TRBV7-9 with TRBJ1-1, with D possibly TRBD1 on 5 matching bases. Between the trimmed V and J ends, which lost 4 bases and 0 bases, there was a span of 18 bases. Looked up from germline, CDR1 is SEHNR and CDR2 is FQNEAQ (reference sequence). The CDR3 length is 17 residues. CDR3: CASSSPPVDSLNTEAFF. For the CDR3, the DNA is TGTGCCAGCAGCTCACCACCGGTCGACAGCCTGAACACTGAAGCTTTCTTT.

In DNA, the CDR3 is TGCGCCAGCAGCTATTCAGGCAACTCCTACGAGCAGTACTTC. Protein sequence: CASSYSGNSYEQYF. The chain couples TRBV5-1 to TRBJ2-7; D remains unclear. The germline V gene encodes CDR1 SGHRS and CDR2 YFSETQ. This CDR3 comprises 14 residues. Trimming left V 3 bases short and J 0 bases short, with 10 bases between.

The chain is built from TRBV7-9 and TRBJ2-7; 8 bases line up with TRBD1. Germline V CDR1 and CDR2: SEHNR, FQNEAQ (reference sequence). V was pared by 9 bases and J by 4 bases, with 8 bases of the junction left unmatched. The CDR3 is made up of 13 amino acids. CDR3 nucleotide sequence: TGTGCCAGTGCGACAGGGGAAAGTTACGAGCAGTACTTC. Its translation: CASATGESYEQYF.

The CDR3 region is CASSSHISGSSYEQYF. CDR3 DNA: TGTGCCAGCAGTTCACACATCTCAGGTAGCTCCTACGAGCAGTACTTC. The chain joins TRBV27 to TRBJ2-7; the D is unclear. Trimming removed 4 bases at V and 0 bases at J, with 16 bases between. Germline-derived CDR1 and CDR2 are MNHEY and SMNVEV (reference sequence). The CDR3 length is 16 residues.

This chain links TRBV5-1 with TRBJ2-3, with D tentatively TRBD2 (7 bases). The V gene's germline CDR1 is SGHRS and CDR2 YFSETQ. The CDR3 covers 15 residues. Trimming left V 4 bases short and J 0 bases short, with 12 bases between. The CDR3 sequence: CASSRGGASTDTQYF. The CDR3 bases are TGCGCCAGCAGCCGAGGGGGGGCTAGCACAGATACGCAGTATTTT.

V is TRBV5-1 and J is TRBJ2-6; TRBD1 might be the D (5 bases). V shed 0 bases and J shed 0 bases, with 10 bases lying between them. The germline V gene has CDR1 SGHRS and CDR2 YFSETQ. There are 17 residues in the CDR3. CDR3 bases: TGCGCCAGCAGCTTGGGACAGTCTTTCTCTGGGGCCAACGTCCTGACTTTC. This sequence encodes CASSLGQSFSGANVLTF. Full variable domain (remainder filled in from reference TRBV5-1 and TRBJ2-6): KAGVTQTPRYLIKTRGQQVTLSCSPISGHRSVSWYQQTPGQGLQFLFEYFSETQRNKGNFPGRFSGRQFSNSRSEMNVSTLELGDSALYLCASSLGQSFSGANVLTFGAGSRLTVL.

The V and J genes are TRBV9 and TRBJ2-3, with D possibly being TRBD1 (5 bases). The germline V gene encodes CDR1 SGDLS and CDR2 YYNGEE. The CDR3 spans 15 residues. V lost 5 bases and J lost 2, with 15 bases in between. CDR3 in amino acids: CASSKGVPPTDTQYF. In DNA, the CDR3 is TGTGCCAGCAGTAAAGGGGTCCCCCCCACAGATACGCAGTATTTT.

The sample holds one count of this clone. The chain has TRBV18 and TRBJ2-3, with D tentatively TRBD1 (5 bases). The germline V gene has CDR1 KGHSH and CDR2 LQKENI. The V end lost 4 bases, the J end lost 5 bases, and 13 bases lay between the germline ends. CDR3 size: 14 residues. CDR3 region: CASSQGAQGDTQYF. Written as DNA, the CDR3 is TGTGCCAGCTCACAAGGGGCCCAGGGAGATACGCAGTATTTT.

The J gene is TRBJ1-4, the V gene TRBV10-3, with D perhaps TRBD1 (5 bases). This CDR3 is built from 14 residues. Germline CDR1 and CDR2: ENHRY and SYGVKD. Trimming removed 6 bases from V and 6 bases from J, with 14 bases in between. The chain's CDR3 is CAIRKQPGDEKLFF. CDR3 coding DNA: TGTGCCATCAGAAAACAGCCGGGGGATGAAAAACTGTTTTTT.

This chain connects TRBV11-3 to TRBJ2-1; possibly TRBD2 for D (5 bases). CDR3 length equals 16 residues. The V and J ends lost 5 bases and 0 bases respectively, with 14 bases between them. The germline V gene has CDR1 SGHNT and CDR2 YENEEA. CDR3 in DNA: TGTGCCAGCAGCCCGGGATGGGGAAGCTCCTACAATGAGCAGTTCTTC. Translation: CASSPGWGSSYNEQFF.

This clone is a singleton in its sample. V gene TRBV15 combines with J gene TRBJ2-6, with D hard to call. This CDR3 region has 15 residues. Trimming pared 6 bases from V and 0 bases from J, leaving 9 bases between. Germline V CDR1 and CDR2: LNHNV, YYDKDF (reference sequence). In nucleotides, the CDR3 is TGTGCCACCAGACGACAACACTCTGGGGCCAACGTCCTGACTTTC. It is translated as CATRRQHSGANVLTF.

The chain carries TRBV7-9 and TRBJ2-6, with TRBD1 identical over 7 bases. V dropped 4 bases and J dropped 7; count of bases not matched to a gene: 7. Germline CDR1 is SEHNR and CDR2 is FQNEAQ (reference sequence). The CDR3 runs 15 residues. CDR3 in amino acids: CASSSVTGEANVLTF. In nucleotides, the CDR3 is TGTGCCAGCAGCTCCGTTACAGGGGAAGCCAACGTCCTGACTTTC.